This T cell receptor beta chain was sequenced in a study of blood T cell repertoires in COVID-19. Sequenced by immunoSEQ multiplex PCR; TCRdb stores in-frame clones only, minus some. The table records 110,000 or so clones, roughly 79% of them present only once. Specimen: peripheral blood. The origin of this receptor is a woman between 65 and 79 years old with acute or convalescent COVID-19.

This CDR3 reads CASSEGGPLHF. The CDR3 DNA is TGTGCCAGCAGTGAAGGCGGACCCCTCCACTTT. The V gene is TRBV6-1, the J gene TRBJ1-6; the D is unclear. This CDR3 is 11 amino acids long. Germline CDR1 MNHNS, CDR2 SASEGT. Trimming shortened V by 1 base and J by 12 bases, and 4 bases separated the two germline ends.